This T cell receptor (beta chain) emerged from a study of blood T cell repertoires in COVID-19 (dated by TCRdb to about 2020). In the study overall: For ImmuneRACE Cohort 3, a participant was defined as recovered based on two consecutive negative NP/OP PCR tests, clearance by a healthcare professional, or resolution of symptoms. Collaborator samples came from the United States, Italy and Spain and covered acute and convalescent phases of COVID-19. The prospective study material was composed of cDNA or gDNA derived from T cells, B-cell-depleted T cells, or PBMCs. Subjects who had been exposed to COVID-19, were actively infected with it, or had recovered from it provided the deeply sampled blood TCRbeta repertoires that made up the dataset. The repertoires were released in a freely available public database intended as a resource for research on the immune response to SARS-CoV-2. Samples were obtained from the ongoing ImmuneRACE study (first 160 participants) and from about 1,300 subjects provided by 6 global collaborators. The sample metadata nearly always contained a de-identified subject ID, COVID-19 status, age in years and sex. HLA class I and class II types, where available, came from metadata supplied by the sample provider rather than from assay-based typing.

CDR1 and CDR2 are read off the germline V gene (reference sequence) as SEHNR and FQNEAQ. Counted from cysteine to phenylalanine, this CDR3 has 13 amino acids. Just the 39-base CDR3 DNA is kept, in frame starting at base 1. Trimming accounts for 5 bases at V and 4 bases at J, while the number of junction bases matched to no gene is 4. Study-level results and caveats: How much clinical and demographic metadata was included differed by source and by participant, and the metadata was provided uncurated.

In this sample, this clone turned up once. The target of this receptor is not known. Base quality data are lacking; no much larger clone is found one base away. Participants in the prospective study were aged 18 to 89 years, lived in approximately 26 United States geographic areas, and enrolled through a virtual design. In the prospective study, cohorts were assigned on the basis of participant-reported clinical history obtained from a screening survey and a study questionnaire. Each participant in the prospective study had whole blood, serum and a nasopharyngeal or oropharyngeal swab collected by mobile phlebotomists. Participants in the prospective study had the option to provide additional blood draws and questionnaires over a roughly 2-month period. Prospective study blood samples were shipped either frozen or at room temperature before DNA extraction. TCRbeta CDR3 regions were amplified from genomic DNA using the immunoSEQ Assay, a bias-controlled multiplex PCR. The published analysis was carried out like this. The number of nucleated cells in each sample was estimated from the amplification of reference gene primers within the assay. To quantify the absolute abundance of each unique TCRbeta CDR3 rearrangement, sequence reads were collapsed and filtered. For each sample, productive Simpson clonality was calculated as the square root of Simpson's diversity index across productive rearrangements. In TCRdb, the immuneACCESS table is reduced to in-frame sequences with V and J assigned. These tables do not hold every clone; where another copy was compared, an unresolved V gene accounts for under half, and the others remain unexplained. That table is the source of V, J and clone size, and D and trimming were worked out from the DNA. The sample table shows approximately 200,000 clones, and around 87% are seen once. The ten largest clones represent approximately 7.2% of the sample.

The chain is encoded by TRBV7-9 joined to TRBJ1-1, and 7 junctional nucleotides match TRBD1. Sequencing input: PBMCs or T cells enriched from blood (not recorded which). The receptor was isolated from a man between 25 and 39 years old in a cohort exposed to, infected with or recovered from COVID-19 (not recorded which). The DNA sequence is TGTGCCAGCAGCCGTGACAGGGCCACTGAAGCTTTCTTT. Translated, it gives CASSRDRATEAFF. Full variable domain (CDR3 extended with the reference TRBV7-9 and TRBJ1-1 proteins): DTGVSQNPRHKITKRGQNVTFRCDPISEHNRLYWYRQTLGQGPEFLTYFQNEAQLEKSRLLSDRFSAERPKGSFSTLEIQRTEQGDSAMYLCASSRDRATEAFFGQGTRLTVV.